These T cell receptor beta chains were read from a single sample in a study of post-analysis software for immune sequencing data. From the PCR reads, TCRdb called clonotypes with MiXCR, one entry per CDR3 protein. The data hold hundreds of thousands of distinct CDR3 sequences, with 30% to 45% observed a single time. The sequencing sample was made of blood. These receptor sequences come from a girl between 5 and 17 years old with multiple sclerosis. CDR3s include the opening cysteine and the closing phenylalanine or tryptophan. A D gene is named only where the DNA matches it firmly. Clone size is stated in some rows and not others, as once, few, many or a class when expanded.

V: TRBV3-1; J: TRBJ2-1; D: .; size: few; CDR3: CASSQEGGARFEQFF; DNA: TGTGCCAGCAGCCAAGAGGGGGGGGCCAGGTTTGAGCAGTTCTTC
V: TRBV4-2; J: TRBJ2-1; D: .; size: .; CDR3: CASSQEVTASSYNEQFF; DNA: TGTGCCAGCAGCCAAGAAGTGACAGCTTCGTCCTACAATGAGCAGTTCTTC
V: TRBV14; J: TRBJ2-2; D: .; size: .; CDR3: CASSQELGMPAGELFF; DNA: TGTGCCAGCAGCCAAGAACTGGGTATGCCGGCCGGGGAGCTGTTTTTT
V: TRBV6-6; J: TRBJ2-5; D: TRBD2; size: few; CDR3: CASNPSGGWGETQYF; DNA: TGTGCCAGCAACCCTTCGGGAGGATGGGGCGAGACCCAGTACTTC
V: TRBV12-3/TRBV12-4; J: TRBJ2-1; D: .; size: few; CDR3: CASSLAGGLGEQFF; DNA: TGTGCCAGCAGTTTAGCGGGGGGGCTTGGTGAGCAGTTCTTC
V: TRBV5-1; J: TRBJ1-2; D: .; size: .; CDR3: CASSLDGQTYGYTF; DNA: TGCGCCAGCAGCTTGGATGGACAGACCTATGGCTACACCTTC
V: TRBV6-5; J: TRBJ2-1; D: TRBD2; size: once; CDR3: CASSYSSGGAVDEQFF; DNA: TGTGCCAGCAGTTATTCTAGCGGGGGGGCCGTCGATGAGCAGTTCTTC
V: TRBV5-4; J: TRBJ2-5; D: TRBD1; size: .; CDR3: CASSTQGWETQYF; DNA: TGTGCCAGCAGCACACAGGGGTGGGAGACCCAGTACTTC
V: TRBV9; J: TRBJ2-7; D: TRBD1; size: .; CDR3: CASSLRTGSPFIYNEQYF; DNA: TGTGCCAGCAGCCTTCGGACAGGTAGTCCCTTTATCTACAATGAGCAGTACTTC
V: TRBV28; J: TRBJ2-7; D: .; size: .; CDR3: CASSGGREYEQYF; DNA: TGTGCCAGCAGTGGGGGCAGGGAGTACGAGCAGTACTTC
V: TRBV4-3; J: TRBJ1-5; D: .; size: few; CDR3: CASSQDLIGRSNQPQHF; DNA: TGCGCCAGCAGCCAAGATCTGATAGGACGTAGCAATCAGCCCCAGCATTTT